Listed here is a single T cell receptor beta chain. This sample is part of a study of technical replicates of blood from a few donors. Some clones are missing from TCRdb's copy, which holds only in-frame ones; the method was immunoSEQ multiplex PCR. Here the sample spans just over 80,000 clones, about 96% being singletons. The receptor's source is a human donor in good health. Sequencing used T cells isolated from PBMCs.

CDR3 sequence: CASTPRDEKLFF. The DNA of the CDR3 is TGTGCCAGCACCCCGCGGGATGAAAAACTGTTTTTT. The V and J genes are TRBV28 and TRBJ1-4; D gene uncertain. CDR1 is MDHEN, CDR2 SYDVKM, per germline. The V end was cut by 7 bases, the J end by 6 bases, with 9 bases between. CDR3 length: 12 residues.